These 25 T cell receptor beta chains came from one sample sequenced in a study of blood T cell repertoires in COVID-19. Assay: immunoSEQ multiplex PCR; the TCRdb copy retains only in-frame clones and omits some. The table includes some 270,000 clones, roughly nine tenths detected once. The sequenced sample was PBMCs or T cells enriched from blood (not recorded which). The receptors here all came from a woman in her sixties who had recovered from COVID-19.

This clone appeared many times. V is TRBV6-5 and J is TRBJ2-6; D is uncertain. The CDR3 runs 15 residues. From germline, CDR1 is MNHEY and CDR2 SVGAGI. Trimming cost V 6 bases and J 0 bases, with 9 bases left between them. The CDR3 nucleotides read TGTGCCAGCAGCGCTGAGAGCTCTGGGGCCAACGTCCTGACTTTC. Its protein product is CASSAESSGANVLTF.

This chain connects TRBV5-1 to TRBJ2-5; weak D call: TRBD2 (6 bases). Germline V gene lookup returns CDR1 SGHRS and CDR2 YFSETQ. The CDR3 extends over 14 amino acids. The V end lost 2 bases, the J end lost 1 base, and 9 bases lay between the germline ends. CDR3 region: CASSLAAGQETQYF. The CDR3 DNA reads as TGCGCCAGCAGCTTAGCAGCGGGCCAAGAGACCCAGTACTTC.

This chain connects TRBV24-1 to TRBJ2-3; D not certain. Germline CDR1 reads KGHDR; CDR2 reads SFDVKD. The CDR3 is made up of 13 amino acids. V was pared by 3 bases and J by 8 bases, with 11 bases between. CDR3 bases: TGTGCCACCAGTGATCAGGATCCTGCTACGCAGTATTTT. Translating gives CATSDQDPATQYF.

CDR3 sequence (DNA): TGTGCCAGCAGCTTAGGTATAGGGGGCGCTGAGTTCTTC. Translating gives CASSLGIGGAEFF. This chain joins TRBV7-2 and TRBJ2-1; 7 bases line up with TRBD1. Germline CDR1 and CDR2: SGHTA and FQGNSA. J was trimmed by 14 bases and V by 1 base; bases with no gene match: 8. This CDR3 comprises 13 residues.

The V call is TRBV10-1, the J call TRBJ2-1; TRBD2 aligns across 8 bases. The CDR3 sequence is 13 residues long. V shed 4 bases, J shed 7 bases, and the junction held 3 bases outside the gene matches. The germline V gene has CDR1 WNHNN and CDR2 SYGVQD (reference sequence). In nucleotides, the CDR3 is TGCGCCAGCAGTGGGGCTAGCGGGAATGAGCAGTTCTTC. Its protein product is CASSGASGNEQFF.

The genes are TRBV18 and TRBJ2-1; 11 bases map to TRBD2. Germline loops: CDR1 KGHSH, CDR2 LQKENI. This CDR3 is 15 amino acids long. The V gene end was trimmed by 5 bases and the J gene end by 4 bases; junction bases not matched to a gene: 4. The DNA for the CDR3 is TGTGCCAGCTCAGCTAGCGGGGGGAATTACAATGAGCAGTTCTTC. Protein product: CASSASGGNYNEQFF.

V and J are TRBV6-5 and TRBJ1-5; no clear D gene. Germline values: CDR1 MNHEY, CDR2 SVGAGI. V was shortened by 5 bases and J by 1 base, with 12 bases between the two germline ends. There are 15 residues in the CDR3. CDR3 loop: CASSPADKSNQPQHF. The CDR3 region has the DNA TGTGCCAGCAGTCCCGCAGACAAGAGCAATCAGCCCCAGCATTTT.

J is TRBJ1-2 and V is TRBV3-1 (or the pseudogene TRBV3-2); D perhaps matches TRBD1 (6 bases). V gave up 0 bases and J gave up 4 bases, with 9 bases separating them. This CDR3 contains 14 residues. Germline V gene sequence: CDR1 LGHDT, CDR2 YNNKEL (reference sequence). The CDR3 nucleotides are TGTGCCAGCAGCCAAGAGACAGGTCCCTATGGCTACACCTTC. Protein sequence: CASSQETGPYGYTF.

This clone has more than one count but fewer than ten. The rearrangement joins TRBV28 to TRBJ1-6, with D unclear. CDR1 is MDHEN and CDR2 is SYDVKM in the germline V gene. V was cut by 7 bases and J by 11 bases, with 18 bases left in between. The length of the CDR3 is 14 residues. In DNA form, the CDR3 reads TGTGCCAGCATAGGCGGAAGACTGAGGACACCCCTCCACTTT. Protein product: CASIGGRLRTPLHF.

V and J are TRBV18 and TRBJ2-3; TRBD2 agrees at 8 bases. The V segment lost 6 bases and the J segment 2 bases; nucleotides outside the gene matches: 7. The germline V gene has CDR1 KGHSH and CDR2 LQKENI. This CDR3 is built from 15 residues. In nucleotides, the CDR3 is TGTGCCAGCTCGGCCTTAGCGGGACACACAGATACGCAGTATTTT. This gives the protein CASSALAGHTDTQYF.

This sequence joins TRBV28 and TRBJ2-7, with D tentatively TRBD1 (5 bases). Trimming left V 5 bases short and J 2 bases short, with 16 bases between. Germline V gene sequence: CDR1 MDHEN, CDR2 SYDVKM. CDR3 length: 15 residues. CDR3 coding DNA: TGTGCCAGCAGTGCTATAGGGGAAGGCCCCTACGAGCAGTACTTC. It yields the protein CASSAIGEGPYEQYF.

The chain employs TRBV2 and TRBJ2-3, with 10 nucleotides matching TRBD1. The CDR3 length is 14 residues. Trimming cost V 5 bases and J 4 bases; bases outside gene matches: 3. The germline V gene encodes CDR1 SNHLY and CDR2 FYNNEI. The CDR3 nucleotides are TGTGCCAGCAGTCTCGGGACAGGGGCAGATACGCAGTATTTT. This sequence encodes CASSLGTGADTQYF.

This clone was seen once. The chain joins TRBV6-5 to TRBJ1-2; TRBD1 aligns across 8 bases. The trim removed 6 bases at V and 7 bases at J, leaving 10 bases unmatched. The germline CDR1 and CDR2 sequences are MNHEY and SVGAGI. The CDR3 covers 14 residues. The DNA of the CDR3 is TGTGCCAGCAGCAAGACAGGGGCGGCGGCTGGCTACACCTTC. Translated, it gives CASSKTGAAAGYTF.

J is TRBJ1-5 and V is TRBV9; a weak D match, TRBD1 (5 bases). Trimming left V 2 bases short and J 1 base short, with 10 bases between. Per germline, CDR1 SGDLS and CDR2 YYNGEE. CDR3 length: 15 residues. The CDR3 DNA is TGTGCCAGCAGCGTTGGAGGGGAAAGCAATCAGCCCCAGCATTTT. Translating it yields CASSVGGESNQPQHF.

The chain joins TRBV4-1 to TRBJ1-6, with 8 bases fitting TRBD1. Looked up from germline, CDR1 is MGHRA and CDR2 is YSYEKL. The CDR3 is 17 amino acids. V was pared by 1 base and J by 7 bases, with 9 bases of the junction left unmatched. CDR3 nucleotide sequence: TGCGCCAGCAGCCAAGGAACAGGGGGGGTTTTGAATTCACCCCTCCACTTT. This sequence encodes CASSQGTGGVLNSPLHF.

This clone came up a few times. This chain joins TRBV19 and TRBJ2-7; a possible D gene is TRBD2 (5 bases). Trimming cost V 3 bases and J 7 bases, with 13 bases left between them. Germline CDR1 and CDR2: LNHDA and SQIVND (reference sequence). The CDR3 spans 13 residues. The CDR3 nucleotides read TGTGCCAGTAGTATGGTGTCCGGGGAAGAGCAGTACTTC. It is translated as CASSMVSGEEQYF.

The chain couples TRBV5-1 to TRBJ2-7; 7 nucleotides line up with TRBD1. V was clipped by 0 bases and J by 2 bases; unmatched bases: 8. The germline CDR1 and CDR2 sequences are SGHRS and YFSETQ. This CDR3 is built from 16 residues. The CDR3 protein is CASSLANGQVTYEQYF. The CDR3 coding sequence is TGCGCCAGCAGCTTGGCCAACGGACAGGTGACCTACGAGCAGTACTTC. Combining the CDR3 with reference TRBV5-1 and TRBJ2-7 gives the whole variable domain KAGVTQTPRYLIKTRGQQVTLSCSPISGHRSVSWYQQTPGQGLQFLFEYFSETQRNKGNFPGRFSGRQFSNSRSEMNVSTLELGDSALYLCASSLANGQVTYEQYFGPGTRLTVT.

The chain joins TRBV6-5 to TRBJ2-1, with 10 positions matching TRBD2. The CDR3 is made up of 15 amino acids. Losses at the gene ends were 7 bases for V and 7 bases for J; bases not matched to a gene: 10. Germline values: CDR1 MNHEY, CDR2 SVGAGI. The CDR3: CASTAGTSVLNEQFF. The CDR3 DNA follows: TGTGCCAGCACCGCCGGGACTAGCGTCCTTAATGAGCAGTTCTTC.

The V and J genes are TRBV6-5 and TRBJ2-7; 7 bases are shared with TRBD1. J lost 0 bases, V lost 5 bases, and 7 bases had no gene match. CDR1 and CDR2 (germline): MNHEY, SVGAGI. The CDR3 contains 15 residues. CDR3 region: CASSRTTGSSYEQYF. The CDR3 bases are TGTGCCAGCAGTCGAACGACAGGGAGCTCCTACGAGCAGTACTTC.

The CDR3 coding sequence is TGTGCCAGCAGCCAAGCTAGCGGGAGGGCCTGGGACGAGCAGTACTTC. Residues: CASSQASGRAWDEQYF. The V and J genes are TRBV3-1 (or the pseudogene TRBV3-2) and TRBJ2-7; 12 nucleotides line up with TRBD2. From germline, CDR1 is LGHDT and CDR2 YNNKEL (reference sequence). Trimming took 1 base from V and 5 from J; bases not matched to a gene: 6. This CDR3 is 16 amino acids long.

Worth noting for this clone: Other DNA variants within this sample encode the same CDR3. This rearrangement joins TRBV9 to TRBJ2-1; D unclear. CDR3 length: 13 residues. Trimming shortened V by 4 bases and J by 1 base, and 6 bases separated the two germline ends. The germline gives CDR1 SGDLS, CDR2 YYNGEE. The CDR3 here is CASSPRSYNEQFF. Here the CDR3 DNA reads TGTGCCAGCAGCCCCCGTTCCTACAATGAGCAGTTCTTC.

This clone came up a few times. The CDR3 DNA sequence: TGTGCCATCAGTGAGGTACAGGGAACCGGGGAGCTGTTTTTT. Protein product: CAISEVQGTGELFF. The chain combines TRBV10-3 with TRBJ2-2; D is possibly TRBD1 (6 bases). Trimming took 2 bases from V and 5 from J, leaving 9 bases between them. The germline V gene encodes CDR1 ENHRY and CDR2 SYGVKD. The CDR3 runs to 14 residues.

The J gene is TRBJ1-1, the V gene TRBV9; 10 bases match TRBD1. Looked up from germline, CDR1 is SGDLS and CDR2 is YYNGEE. The trim removed 3 bases at V and 1 base at J, leaving 3 bases unmatched. The CDR3 is 15 amino acids. CDR3 protein: CASSATGGRNTEAFF. In DNA form, the CDR3 reads TGTGCCAGCAGCGCGACAGGGGGCAGGAACACTGAAGCTTTCTTT.

This rearrangement joins TRBV18 to TRBJ1-1; D is unclear. The CDR3 covers 11 residues. Trimming took off 6 bases at V and 7 bases at J, with 9 bases between the two ends. CDR1 KGHSH and CDR2 LQKENI come from the germline V gene. CDR3 sequence (DNA): TGTGCCAGCTCCACGGGAGGTGAAGCTTTCTTT. This translates into CASSTGGEAFF.

V gene TRBV24-1 combines with J gene TRBJ1-2, with D perhaps matching TRBD1 (6 bases). There are 13 residues in the CDR3. CDR1 is KGHDR, CDR2 SFDVKD, per germline. The V gene lost 4 bases and the J gene lost 7 bases, with 12 bases spanning the gap. CDR3 bases: TGTGCCACCAGTGACCCCGGGACATTTGGCTACACCTTC. Translated, it gives CATSDPGTFGYTF.